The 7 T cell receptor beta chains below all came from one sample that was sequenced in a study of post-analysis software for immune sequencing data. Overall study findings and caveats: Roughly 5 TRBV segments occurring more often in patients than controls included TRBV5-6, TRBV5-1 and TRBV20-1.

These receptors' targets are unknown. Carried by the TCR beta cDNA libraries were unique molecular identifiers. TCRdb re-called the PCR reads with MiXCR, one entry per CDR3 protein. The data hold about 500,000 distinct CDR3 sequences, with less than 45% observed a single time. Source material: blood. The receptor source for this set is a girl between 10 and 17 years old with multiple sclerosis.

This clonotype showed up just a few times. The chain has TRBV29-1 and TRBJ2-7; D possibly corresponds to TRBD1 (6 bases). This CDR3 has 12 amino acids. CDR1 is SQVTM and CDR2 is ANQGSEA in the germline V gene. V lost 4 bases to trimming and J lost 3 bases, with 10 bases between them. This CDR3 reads CSVGQEHYEQYF. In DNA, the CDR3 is TGCAGCGTTGGACAGGAACACTACGAGCAGTACTTC.

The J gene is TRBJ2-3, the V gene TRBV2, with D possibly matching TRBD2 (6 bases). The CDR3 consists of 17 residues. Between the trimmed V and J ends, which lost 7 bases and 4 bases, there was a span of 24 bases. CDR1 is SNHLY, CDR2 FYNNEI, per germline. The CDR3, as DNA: TGTGCCAGCATATACGAAAAACAGGTCCCGGGGGCAGATACGCAGTATTTT. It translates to CASIYEKQVPGADTQYF.

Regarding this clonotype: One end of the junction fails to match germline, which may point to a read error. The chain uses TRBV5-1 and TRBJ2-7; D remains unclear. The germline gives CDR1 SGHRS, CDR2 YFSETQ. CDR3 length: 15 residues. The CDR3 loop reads CASSPSSASSYGQYF. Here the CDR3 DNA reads TGCGCCAGCAGCCCTAGTTCCGCAAGCTCCTACGGGCAGTACTTC.

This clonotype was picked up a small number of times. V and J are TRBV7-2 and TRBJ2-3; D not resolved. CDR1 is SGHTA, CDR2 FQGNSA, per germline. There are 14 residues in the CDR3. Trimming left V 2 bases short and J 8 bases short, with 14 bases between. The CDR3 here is CASSLKRGSVTQYF. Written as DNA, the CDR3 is TGTGCCAGCAGCTTAAAAAGAGGTTCGGTTACGCAGTATTTT.

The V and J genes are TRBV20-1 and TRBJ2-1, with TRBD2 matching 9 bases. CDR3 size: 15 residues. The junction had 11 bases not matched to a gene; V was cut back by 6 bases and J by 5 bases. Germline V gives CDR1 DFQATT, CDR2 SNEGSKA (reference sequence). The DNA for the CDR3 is TGCAGTGCGCTTCGTAGCGGGAGCGGGGACAATGAGCAGTTCTTC. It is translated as CSALRSGSGDNEQFF.

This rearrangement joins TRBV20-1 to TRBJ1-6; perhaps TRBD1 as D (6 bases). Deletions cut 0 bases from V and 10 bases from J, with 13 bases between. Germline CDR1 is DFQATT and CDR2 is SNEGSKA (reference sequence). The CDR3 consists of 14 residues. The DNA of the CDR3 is TGCAGTGCTAGAGATAAGGGGGTTGGGTCACCCCTCCACTTT. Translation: CSARDKGVGSPLHF.

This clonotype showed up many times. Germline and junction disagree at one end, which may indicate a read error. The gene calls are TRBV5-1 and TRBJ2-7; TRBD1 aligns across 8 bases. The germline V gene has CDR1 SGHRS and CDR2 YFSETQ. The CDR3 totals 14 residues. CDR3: CASSPGQGAYEQYF. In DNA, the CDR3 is TGTGCCAGCTCACCGGGCCAGGGGGCTTACGAGCAGTACTTC.